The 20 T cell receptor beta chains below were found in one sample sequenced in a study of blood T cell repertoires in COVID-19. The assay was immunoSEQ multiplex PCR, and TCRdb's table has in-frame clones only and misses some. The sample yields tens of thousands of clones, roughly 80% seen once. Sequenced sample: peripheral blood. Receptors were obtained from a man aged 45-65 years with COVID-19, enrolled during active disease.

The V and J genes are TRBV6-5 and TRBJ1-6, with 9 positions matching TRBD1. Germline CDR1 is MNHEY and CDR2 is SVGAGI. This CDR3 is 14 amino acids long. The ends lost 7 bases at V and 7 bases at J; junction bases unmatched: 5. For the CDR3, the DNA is TGTGCCAGCATCGGGACAGGGAGGAATTCACCCCTCCACTTT. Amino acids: CASIGTGRNSPLHF.

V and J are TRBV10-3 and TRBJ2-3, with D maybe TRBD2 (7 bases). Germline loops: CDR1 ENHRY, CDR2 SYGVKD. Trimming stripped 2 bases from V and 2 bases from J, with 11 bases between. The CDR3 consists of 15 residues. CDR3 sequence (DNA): TGTGCCATCAGTGAGCGGGGGGCCGACACAGATACGCAGTATTTT. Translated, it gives CAISERGADTDTQYF.

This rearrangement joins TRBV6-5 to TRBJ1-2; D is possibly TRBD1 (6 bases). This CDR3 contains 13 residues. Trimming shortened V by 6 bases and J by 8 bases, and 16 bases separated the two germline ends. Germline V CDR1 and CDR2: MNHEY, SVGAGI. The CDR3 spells CASRGQGLRGYTF. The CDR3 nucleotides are TGTGCCAGCAGAGGTCAGGGGTTACGAGGCTACACCTTC.

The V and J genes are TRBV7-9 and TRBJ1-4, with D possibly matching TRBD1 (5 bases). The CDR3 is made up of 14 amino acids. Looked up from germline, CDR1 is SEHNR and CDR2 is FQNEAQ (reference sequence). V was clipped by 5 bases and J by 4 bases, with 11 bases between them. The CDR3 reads CASSRGTDNEKLFF. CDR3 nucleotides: TGTGCCAGCAGCCGCGGGACTGATAATGAAAAACTGTTTTTT.

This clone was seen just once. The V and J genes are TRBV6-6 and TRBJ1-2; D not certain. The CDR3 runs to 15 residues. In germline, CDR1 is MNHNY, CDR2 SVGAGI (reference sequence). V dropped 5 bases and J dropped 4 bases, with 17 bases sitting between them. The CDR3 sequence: CASSARTGDIYGYTF. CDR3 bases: TGTGCCAGCAGTGCGCGGACGGGAGATATCTATGGCTACACCTTC.

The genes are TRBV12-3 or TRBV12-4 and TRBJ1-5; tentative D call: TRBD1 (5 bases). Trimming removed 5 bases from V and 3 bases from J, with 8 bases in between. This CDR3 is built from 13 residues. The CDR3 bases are TGTGCCAGCAGTCGACAGCCCAATCAGCCCCAGCATTTT. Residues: CASSRQPNQPQHF.

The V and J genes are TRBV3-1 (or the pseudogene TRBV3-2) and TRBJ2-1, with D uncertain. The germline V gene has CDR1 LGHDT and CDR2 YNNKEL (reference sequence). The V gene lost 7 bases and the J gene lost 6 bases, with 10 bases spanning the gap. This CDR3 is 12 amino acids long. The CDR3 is CASTSISNEQFF. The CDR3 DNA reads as TGTGCCAGCACCTCTATTAGCAATGAGCAGTTCTTC.

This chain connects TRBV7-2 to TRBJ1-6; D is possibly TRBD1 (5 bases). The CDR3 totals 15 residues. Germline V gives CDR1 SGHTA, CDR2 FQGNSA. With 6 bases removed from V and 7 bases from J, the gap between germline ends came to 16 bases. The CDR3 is CASSRSGGDNSPLHF. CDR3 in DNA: TGTGCCAGCAGTCGCTCCGGGGGGGACAATTCACCCCTCCACTTT.

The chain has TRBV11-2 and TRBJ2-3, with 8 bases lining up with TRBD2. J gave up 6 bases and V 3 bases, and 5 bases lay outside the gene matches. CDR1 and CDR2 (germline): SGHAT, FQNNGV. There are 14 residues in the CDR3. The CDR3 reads CASSFGTSSDTQYF. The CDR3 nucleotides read TGTGCCAGCAGCTTCGGGACTAGTTCCGATACGCAGTATTTT.

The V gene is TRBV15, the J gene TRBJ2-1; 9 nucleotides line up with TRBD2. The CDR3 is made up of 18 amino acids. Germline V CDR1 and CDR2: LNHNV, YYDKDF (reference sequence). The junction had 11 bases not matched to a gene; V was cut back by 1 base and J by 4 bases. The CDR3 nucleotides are TGTGCCACCAGCAGAGGGGCAGCGGGGGGCGGGATTTACAATGAGCAGTTCTTC. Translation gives CATSRGAAGGGIYNEQFF. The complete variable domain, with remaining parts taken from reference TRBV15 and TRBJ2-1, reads DAMVIQNPRYQVTQFGKPVTLSCSQTLNHNVMYWYQQKSSQAPKLLFHYYDKDFNNEADTPDNFQSRRPNTSFCFLDIRSPGLGDTAMYLCATSRGAAGGGIYNEQFFGPGTRLTVL.

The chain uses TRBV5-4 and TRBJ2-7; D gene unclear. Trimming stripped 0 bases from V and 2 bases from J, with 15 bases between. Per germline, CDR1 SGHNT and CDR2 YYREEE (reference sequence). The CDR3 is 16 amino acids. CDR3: CASSLAAQKSPYEQYF. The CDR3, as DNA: TGTGCCAGCAGCTTGGCCGCACAGAAAAGTCCCTACGAGCAGTACTTC.

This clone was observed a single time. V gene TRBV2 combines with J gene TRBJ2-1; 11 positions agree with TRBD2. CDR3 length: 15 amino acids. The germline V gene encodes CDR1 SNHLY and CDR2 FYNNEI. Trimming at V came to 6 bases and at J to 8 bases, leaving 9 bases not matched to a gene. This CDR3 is CASSLSGGAGYEQFF. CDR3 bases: TGTGCCAGCAGCCTTAGCGGGGGGGCCGGGTATGAGCAGTTCTTC.

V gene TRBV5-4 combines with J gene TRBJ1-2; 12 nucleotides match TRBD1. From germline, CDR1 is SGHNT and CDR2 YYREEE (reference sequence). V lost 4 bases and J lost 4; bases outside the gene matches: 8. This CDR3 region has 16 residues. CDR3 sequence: CASSPGTGGNGYGYTF. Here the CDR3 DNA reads TGTGCCAGCAGCCCCGGGACAGGGGGCAACGGCTATGGCTACACCTTC. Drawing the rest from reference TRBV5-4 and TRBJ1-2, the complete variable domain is ETGVTQSPTHLIKTRGQQVTLRCSSQSGHNTVSWYQQALGQGPQFIFQYYREEENGRGNFPPRFSGLQFPNYSSELNVNALELDDSALYLCASSPGTGGNGYGYTFGSGTRLTVV.

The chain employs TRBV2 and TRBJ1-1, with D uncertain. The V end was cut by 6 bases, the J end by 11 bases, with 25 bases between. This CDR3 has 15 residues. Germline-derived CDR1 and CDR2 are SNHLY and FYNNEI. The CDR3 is CASRPGREQSRGAFF. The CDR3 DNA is TGTGCCAGCAGGCCAGGCCGGGAACAATCTAGAGGGGCTTTCTTT.

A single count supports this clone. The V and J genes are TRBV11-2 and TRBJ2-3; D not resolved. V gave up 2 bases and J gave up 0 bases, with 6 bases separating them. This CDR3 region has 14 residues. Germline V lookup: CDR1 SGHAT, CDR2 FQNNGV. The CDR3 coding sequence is TGTGCCAGCAGCTTAAATCCTAGCACAGATACGCAGTATTTT. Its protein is CASSLNPSTDTQYF.

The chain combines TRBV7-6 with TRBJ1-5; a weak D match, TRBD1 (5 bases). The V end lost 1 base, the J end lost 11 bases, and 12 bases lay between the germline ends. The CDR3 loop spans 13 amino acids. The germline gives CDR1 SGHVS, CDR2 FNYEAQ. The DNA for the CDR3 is TGTGCCAGCAGCTTAGGACCGGGGGGGGCCCAGCATTTT. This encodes CASSLGPGGAQHF.

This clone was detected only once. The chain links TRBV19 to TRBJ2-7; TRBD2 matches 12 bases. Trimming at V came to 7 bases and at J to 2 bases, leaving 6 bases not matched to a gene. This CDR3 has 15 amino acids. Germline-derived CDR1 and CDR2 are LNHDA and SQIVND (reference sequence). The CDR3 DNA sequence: TGTGCCAGTAAGTTTTCTAGCGGGGGGGCCTACGAGCAGTACTTC. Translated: CASKFSSGGAYEQYF.

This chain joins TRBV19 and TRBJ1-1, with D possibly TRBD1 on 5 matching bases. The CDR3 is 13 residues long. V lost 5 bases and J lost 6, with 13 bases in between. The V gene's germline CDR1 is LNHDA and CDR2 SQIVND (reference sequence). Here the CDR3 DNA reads TGTGCCAGTAGTCCACCGGACAAGTCTGAAGCTTTCTTT. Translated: CASSPPDKSEAFF.

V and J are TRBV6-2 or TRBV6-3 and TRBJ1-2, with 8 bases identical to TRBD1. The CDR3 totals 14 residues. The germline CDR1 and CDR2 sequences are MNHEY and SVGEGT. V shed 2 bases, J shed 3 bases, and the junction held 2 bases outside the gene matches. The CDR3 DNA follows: TGTGCCAGCAGTTACCTGGACAGGGACTATGGCTACACCTTC. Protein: CASSYLDRDYGYTF.

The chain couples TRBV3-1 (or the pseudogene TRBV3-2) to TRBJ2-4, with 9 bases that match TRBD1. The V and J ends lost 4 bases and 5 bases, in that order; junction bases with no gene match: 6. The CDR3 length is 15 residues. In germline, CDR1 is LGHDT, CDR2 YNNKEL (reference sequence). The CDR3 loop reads CASSPRGTGQNIQYF. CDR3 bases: TGTGCCAGCAGCCCCAGGGGGACAGGGCAAAACATTCAGTACTTC.